Below, 9 T cell receptor beta chains from the same sample are listed, as sequenced in a study of cytomegalovirus exposure and HLA in healthy donors. PCR involved 60 Vbeta and 13 Jbeta primers. The repertoire was sequenced with immunoSEQ multiplex PCR; TCRdb's copy has only in-frame clones and lacks some. Found here are 120,000 or so clones, 81% of them singletons; the top ten hold about 1.8%. The specimen was PBMCs. These receptors originate from a man in his late teens or twenties in good health and CMV-seronegative.

J is TRBJ1-3 and V is TRBV2; 8 positions agree with TRBD1. Trimming removed 6 bases from V and 0 bases from J; junction bases left unmatched: 13. The germline gives CDR1 SNHLY, CDR2 FYNNEI. CDR3 length equals 18 residues. CDR3 amino acids: CASRPPRDRSLSGNTIYF. CDR3 nucleotides: TGTGCCAGCAGGCCACCCCGGGACAGGTCCCTCTCTGGAAACACCATATATTTT.

The CDR3 sequence: CASSSLTVGGQGPRGYTF. The DNA of the CDR3 is TGTGCCAGCAGCTCCCTTACGGTTGGGGGACAGGGTCCCCGTGGCTACACCTTC. V gene TRBV7-3 combines with J gene TRBJ1-2; 9 nucleotides match TRBD1. Germline V lookup: CDR1 SGHTA, CDR2 FQGTGA. The V gene end was trimmed by 4 bases and the J gene end by 7 bases; junction bases not matched to a gene: 19. CDR3 length: 18 amino acids.

The V call is TRBV23-1, the J call TRBJ1-6, with D unclear. TRBV23-1 is designated an ORF whose function remains uncertain. Trimming cost V 4 bases and J 4 bases, with 8 bases left between them. This CDR3 is 14 amino acids long. The CDR3 spells CASSRSLYNSPLHF. The CDR3 DNA reads TGCGCCAGCAGTCGCAGTCTGTATAATTCACCCCTCCACTTT.

A single count supports this clone. The chain uses TRBV5-4 and TRBJ2-7, with a tentative D call TRBD2 (6 bases). This CDR3 is 15 amino acids long. V lost 4 bases and J lost 6, with 20 bases in between. Germline V gene sequence: CDR1 SGHNT, CDR2 YYREEE (reference sequence). CDR3 in amino acids: CASSGGERAGGEQYF. The CDR3 nucleotides read TGTGCCAGCAGCGGCGGGGAGCGGGCGGGCGGCGAGCAGTACTTC.

This clone was counted a few times. The chain has TRBV11-2 and TRBJ1-1; D is possibly TRBD1 (5 bases). Germline CDR1 SGHAT, CDR2 FQNNGV. The CDR3 has 17 amino acids. V was cut by 4 bases and J by 0 bases, with 18 bases left in between. The CDR3 DNA reads TGTGCCAGCAGCTCATTGCGGCCAGGGATCGTGAACACTGAAGCTTTCTTT. Translating it yields CASSSLRPGIVNTEAFF.

The J gene is TRBJ1-2, the V gene TRBV28; a weak D match, TRBD1 (5 bases). Germline CDR1 MDHEN, CDR2 SYDVKM. The CDR3 contains 12 residues. V lost 6 bases and J 4 bases, leaving 9 bases between the germline ends. Here the CDR3 reads CASRRQTYGYTF. In DNA, the CDR3 is TGTGCCAGCAGGAGACAGACCTATGGCTACACCTTC.

The chain links TRBV7-9 to TRBJ2-2; D uncertain. V lost 5 bases and J 3 bases, leaving 4 bases between the germline ends. This CDR3 is built from 12 residues. Per germline, CDR1 SEHNR and CDR2 FQNEAQ (reference sequence). CDR3 sequence reads: CASSPYTGELFF. The CDR3 nucleotides read TGTGCCAGCAGCCCTTACACCGGGGAGCTGTTTTTT.

The chain uses TRBV7-2 and TRBJ2-7, with 7 bases aligning to TRBD2. In germline, CDR1 is SGHTA, CDR2 FQGNSA. With 5 bases clipped from V and 5 bases from J, the junction kept 9 bases outside the gene matches. The CDR3 has 14 residues. CDR3 region: CASSPGGGSNEQYF. CDR3 in DNA: TGTGCCAGCAGCCCGGGCGGGGGATCAAACGAGCAGTACTTC. The full variable domain, with the rest looked up from reference TRBV7-2 and TRBJ2-7, is GAGVSQSPSNKVTEKGKDVELRCDPISGHTALYWYRQSLGQGLEFLIYFQGNSAPDKSGLPSDRFSAERTGGSVSTLTIQRTQQEDSAVYLCASSPGGGSNEQYFGPGTRLTVT.

The V call is TRBV27, the J call TRBJ1-5; D gene uncertain. There are 15 residues in the CDR3. CDR1 is MNHEY, CDR2 SMNVEV, per germline (reference sequence). Trimming took off 2 bases at V and 0 bases at J, with 8 bases between the two ends. CDR3 in amino acids: CASSLAGYSNQPQHF. The DNA for the CDR3 is TGTGCCAGCAGTTTAGCGGGGTATAGCAATCAGCCCCAGCATTTT.